The clone carrying this T cell receptor beta chain was seen a single time. Its target is unknown. Generated by immunoSEQ multiplex PCR, the TCRdb table keeps only in-frame clones and is missing some. The repertoire has 40,000 or so clones, 89% of them found once; the top ten carry approximately 3.3%. The sample comes from a study of neoadjuvant nivolumab and ipilimumab in lung cancer. Background on the study: The combination arm added day-1 ipilimumab 1 mg/kg to nivolumab 3 mg/kg on days 1, 15, 29.

The CDR3 contains 12 residues. Germline loops: CDR1 SGHAT, CDR2 FQDESV (reference sequence). The V end was cut by 3 bases, the J end by 2 bases, with 2 bases between. Findings of the study overall: Pathologic regression was not significantly tied to TCR clonality. Blood richness before therapy tracked richness in tumors resected after neoadjuvant therapy. Only two of four nivolumab-treated tumors gained richness and clonality by surgery.

This chain uses TRBV11-1 with TRBJ1-3; D is ambiguous. The specimen was peripheral blood, collected before neoadjuvant nivolumab, alone or with ipilimumab. This clonotype originated in an adult with non-small cell lung cancer. In DNA form, the CDR3 reads TGTGCCAGCAGCTTTACTGGAAACACCATATATTTT. Protein sequence: CASSFTGNTIYF. Combining the CDR3 with reference TRBV11-1 and TRBJ1-3 gives the whole variable domain EAEVAQSPRYKITEKSQAVAFWCDPISGHATLYWYRQILGQGPELLVQFQDESVVDDSQLPKDRFSAERLKGVDSTLKIQPAELGDSAMYLCASSFTGNTIYFGEGSWLTVV.